This T cell receptor beta chain comes out of a study of vaccination and CD4 T cells after COVID-19 (dated by TCRdb to 2021 to 2024). A note on the overall study: Convalescent patients had a positive SARS-CoV-2 result on nasal swab PCR, and of these patients, several had mild disease and one had severe disease. The convalescent cohort included six males and four females, with two Hispanic individuals, seven Caucasians, two Asians and one multiracial person. Each participant got two doses of either the Pfizer-BioNTech BNT162b2 vaccine (n=8) or the Moderna mRNA-1273 vaccine (n=2). Post-COVID blood samples were collected from convalescent patients a median of around 100 days after diagnosis, with a range of roughly 30 to 161 days. The time from the second vaccine dose to post-vaccine blood sampling had a median of 72 days and ranged from about 14 to 241 days. The cultures were stimulated with overlapping spike peptide pools from SARS-CoV-2 and from the common cold coronaviruses HCoV-NL63, HCoV-OC43 and HCoV-229E. As controls, cultures received a CEFX viral epitope pool (the positive control), an HIV-1 Nef peptide pool (the negative control), or no peptide at all. In roughly eleven COVID-19 convalescent patients and several infection-naive healthy vaccine recipients, the spike-specific CD4+ TCR repertoire before mRNA vaccination was compared with the repertoire after mRNA vaccination.

Beyond this particular receptor, the publication reports: The median number of SARS-CoV-2-reactive clonotypes rose from around 20 after infection to around 40 after vaccination, but the change was not significant. In convalescent patients, a median around 84% of post-vaccine SARS-CoV-2-reactive clones were detected only after vaccination, and vaccine-specific priming was suggested by this finding. Only a relatively small number of convalescent patients were included in the study, and early timepoints following natural infection were not analyzed. In convalescent patients, nearly all vaccine-specific clones (304 of 307) were found to be mono-reactive for SARS-CoV-2 spike rather than cross-reactive with common cold coronaviruses.

The germline V gene (reference sequence) sets CDR1 to DFQATT and CDR2 to SNEGSKA. Compared with germline, V lacks 7 bases and J lacks 3 bases; bases without a gene match: 5. Spanning cysteine to phenylalanine, the CDR3 consists of 13 amino acids. Only the CDR3 DNA is retained, 39 bases long and in frame from the first base. The library was produced with PCR. TCR sequencing of DNA from cultured CD4+ T cells used the Oncomine TCR Beta short-read assay at the Johns Hopkins FTIC core. The QIAamp micro DNA kit was used to extract genomic DNA from the cultured CD4+ T cells. Oncomine TCR Beta libraries made from cultured CD4+ T cells were pooled using unique dual indexes and sequenced on an Illumina iSeq 100. Under the source paper's analysis protocol: Non-productive sequences were removed, and CDR3s that did not start with C, did not end with F or W, or were shorter than 7 amino acids were discarded. The MANAFEST web application was used to identify antigen-specific clonotypes by comparing peptide-stimulated wells against reference wells and other culture wells. To be called positive, a clone needed an FDR below 0.05, an odds ratio above 5, and a productive frequency above 0.1% in at least two of three replicate wells. Cross-reactive clonotypes were defined as significantly expanded in both SARS-CoV-2 spike wells and at least one common cold coronavirus spike condition. CDR3 homology was assessed with Levenshtein distances (stringdist) and unrooted phylogenetic trees (ape) in R version 3.6.1. In TCRdb, the public reads were trimmed at Q25 with fastp and aligned with MiXCR, with productive beta chains retained. Each CDR3 protein appears once, grouped with its most common genes and DNA. The V and J calls were determined by TCRdb, not by the authors. The table for this sample lists about 15,000 distinct CDR3 sequences; nearly 55% of them were counted only once. The ten largest make up approximately 19% of the sample.

Per the publication, the treatment or condition label means: approximately 11-day PBMC culture with coronavirus spike peptide pools or control peptides (ViraFEST assay). The ViraFEST assay was used in the study, in which antigen-specific T cells were expanded with peptide pools and expanded clonotypes were subsequently identified by TCR sequencing. Positive SARS-CoV-2 PCR tests in the convalescent patients dated from March to December 2020, before Alpha, Beta and Delta variants emerged in the United States. Each well held about 1.8 million PBMCs cultured with around 10 ug/ml peptide pools in IMDM containing roughly 5% human AB serum and roughly 10 IU/ml IL-2. Half of the culture medium was replaced with fresh IL-2-containing medium on days 3 and 7. Once the cells had been in culture for around ten days, the EasySep CD4+ T cell isolation kit was used to isolate CD4+ T cells by negative selection. Ficoll-Paque Plus gradient centrifugation was used to isolate PBMCs from whole blood, and the isolated PBMCs were then either used fresh or cryopreserved at -140C. Each culture condition was generally run in triplicate wells.

This clonotype was observed a handful of times. Its target antigen remains unknown. The input lacks base qualities; no much larger clone sits a single base away. The source is a human donor who had recovered from COVID-19. The rearrangement combines TRBV20-1 with TRBJ2-7; the central 11 bases match TRBD2. The starting material was CD4+ T cells from blood, cultured in vitro, obtained before SARS-CoV-2 vaccination. In nucleotide form, the sequence is TGCAGTGTCGGACTAGCGGGCCTCTACGAGCAGTACTTC. It translates to CSVGLAGLYEQYF.